This is a list of T cell receptor beta chains from one sample in a study of CD8+ T cells in alopecia areata. Profiling relied on immunoSEQ multiplex PCR, and the TCRdb table lists in-frame clones only, not all of them. The repertoire holds 150,000 or so clones, with less than 75% as singletons. The sequencing here drew on CD4+ T cells sorted from blood, taken at approximately week 56, from a patient treated with tofacitinib. These receptors originate from a human donor with alopecia areata. The CDR3 runs from the conserved cysteine through the conserved F or W. Each record gives: J gene, D gene, clone size, V gene, CDR3 protein, CDR3 DNA. D genes are given only for firm matches. Size is omitted from some rows. Given values are once, few, many or a class for expanded clones.

TRBJ2-1,.,.,TRBV9,CASSYRQNNEQFF,TGTGCCAGCAGCTACCGACAGAACAATGAGCAGTTCTTC
TRBJ2-6,.,.,TRBV5-1,CASSLMESGANVLTF,TGCGCCAGCAGCTTGATGGAATCTGGGGCCAACGTCCTGACTTTC
TRBJ2-5,TRBD1,few,TRBV6-6,CASSHPRDSQETQYF,TGTGCCAGCAGCCACCCCCGGGACAGCCAAGAGACCCAGTACTTC
TRBJ2-2,.,.,TRBV2,CASSEEGRAGELFF,TGTGCCAGCAGTGAAGAAGGGAGAGCCGGGGAGCTGTTTTTT
TRBJ1-2,.,.,TRBV29-1,CSVEVLYGYTF,TGCAGCGTTGAAGTCTTATATGGCTACACCTTC
TRBJ2-2,.,once,TRBV7-8,CASSPTGGNTGELFF,TGTGCCAGCAGCCCCACTGGAGGGAACACCGGGGAGCTGTTTTTT
TRBJ2-5,TRBD1,.,TRBV6-1,CASNQGVETQYF,TGTGCCAGCAACCAGGGGGTAGAGACCCAGTACTTC
TRBJ2-5,.,.,TRBV7-7,CASSLAGTEETQYF,TGTGCCAGCAGCTTAGCGGGGACGGAAGAGACCCAGTACTTC
TRBJ2-5,.,.,TRBV9,CASSRGAGSIEAQYF,TGTGCCAGTTCAAGAGGGGCAGGTTCCATCGAAGCCCAGTACTTC
TRBJ1-1,.,few,TRBV6-1,CASSYRGGTEAFF,TGTGCCAGCAGCTACCGGGGGGGCACTGAAGCTTTCTTT
TRBJ1-6,.,.,TRBV30,CAWRASNRNSPLHF,TGTGCCTGGAGGGCATCTAATAGGAATTCACCCCTCCACTTT
TRBJ1-6,.,.,TRBV30,CAWSVGSPLHF,TGTGCCTGGAGTGTAGGGTCACCCCTCCACTTT
TRBJ1-6,TRBD1,.,TRBV7-9,CASSSYSAGTGDSPLHF,TGTGCCAGCAGCTCCTACTCCGCCGGGACAGGGGATTCACCCCTCCACTTT
TRBJ1-1,.,.,TRBV6-1,CASDGNTEAFF,TGTGCCAGCGACGGTAACACTGAAGCTTTCTTT
TRBJ2-7,.,.,TRBV27,CASSPDSFYEQYF,TGTGCCAGCAGTCCTGACAGTTTCTACGAGCAGTACTTC
TRBJ1-2,.,once,TRBV9,CASSVGQSSYGYTF,TGTGCCAGCAGCGTAGGACAGAGTTCCTATGGCTACACCTTC
TRBJ2-7,.,once,TRBV6-5,CASRAGWVQYF,TGTGCCAGCAGGGCGGGGTGGGTGCAGTACTTC
TRBJ1-5,.,.,TRBV5-1,CASSLGGQFQPQHF,TGCGCCAGCAGCTTGGGAGGACAGTTTCAGCCCCAGCATTTT
TRBJ2-1,.,few,TRBV7-2,CASSFPWTDGHNEQFF,TGTGCCAGCAGCTTTCCCTGGACAGACGGCCACAATGAGCAGTTCTTC
TRBJ1-2,TRBD1,few,TRBV10-3,CAIPGTGRISGYTF,TGTGCCATCCCTGGGACAGGGAGAATATCTGGCTACACCTTC
TRBJ1-2,.,.,TRBV10-3,CAISAQISYGYTF,TGTGCCATCAGTGCGCAGATTTCCTATGGCTACACCTTC
TRBJ2-3,.,.,TRBV5-1,CASSLTSSTDTQYF,TGCGCCAGCAGCTTAACTTCTAGCACAGATACGCAGTATTTT
TRBJ2-5,.,.,TRBV15,CATSRVGGETQYF,TGTGCCACCAGCAGAGTAGGGGGGGAGACCCAGTACTTC
TRBJ1-5,.,.,TRBV30,CAWSAPYRVGQPQHF,TGTGCCTGGAGTGCACCATACAGGGTAGGGCAGCCCCAGCATTTT
TRBJ2-1,TRBD2,few,TRBV4-1,CASSQGLAGGLFYNEQFF,TGCGCCAGCAGCCAAGGACTAGCGGGGGGCCTCTTCTACAATGAGCAGTTCTTC
TRBJ2-5,.,.,TRBV7-9,CASSLGFSGKHRQETQYF,TGTGCCAGCAGCTTAGGGTTTTCAGGGAAGCATCGGCAAGAGACCCAGTACTTC
TRBJ2-3,.,.,TRBV6-5,CASSYSALTDTQYF,TGTGCCAGCAGTTACTCGGCCCTCACAGATACGCAGTATTTT
TRBJ1-2,.,once,TRBV6-5,CASRPLRRGYTF,TGTGCCAGCAGGCCGCTCAGGCGGGGCTACACCTTC
TRBJ2-3,TRBD1,.,TRBV15,CATSTGGVNTQYF,TGTGCCACCAGCACAGGGGGCGTCAATACGCAGTATTTT
TRBJ1-1,TRBD1,.,TRBV15,CATSRTGTAFLTEAFF,TGTGCCACTAGTCGGACAGGGACCGCCTTCCTCACTGAAGCTTTCTTT
TRBJ1-5,TRBD1,.,TRBV29-1,CSVVVTGFNQPQHF,TGCAGCGTTGTGGTGACAGGGTTCAATCAGCCCCAGCATTTT
TRBJ2-5,TRBD1,.,TRBV4-1,CASSQEPGQGAFGKFATQYF,TGCGCCAGCAGCCAAGAGCCGGGACAGGGGGCGTTCGGGAAGTTTGCGACCCAGTACTTC
TRBJ1-3,.,.,TRBV5-5,CASQEGFSGNTIYF,TGTGCCTCCCAAGAAGGGTTTTCTGGAAACACCATATATTTT
TRBJ2-1,TRBD1,few,TRBV5-6,CASSLVGQAVVDEQFF,TGTGCCAGCAGCTTGGTGGGACAGGCGGTGGTCGATGAGCAGTTCTTC
TRBJ2-3,.,once,TRBV19,CASKGQGTDTQYF,TGTGCCAGTAAGGGGCAGGGAACAGATACGCAGTATTTT
TRBJ1-1,.,.,TRBV4-2,CASSQAGKPTEAFF,TGTGCCAGCAGCCAAGCAGGGAAACCCACTGAAGCTTTCTTT
TRBJ1-5,.,.,TRBV7-9,CASSFRDNPQHF,TGTGCCAGCAGTTTCCGGGACAATCCCCAGCATTTT
TRBJ1-1,.,few,TRBV6-1,CASSELSNRGRAFF,TGTGCCAGCAGTGAATTGTCGAACCGGGGCCGAGCTTTCTTT
TRBJ2-5,.,.,TRBV11-3,CASSLSSRETQYF,TGTGCCAGCAGCCTCTCCTCCCGGGAGACCCAGTACTTC
TRBJ1-1,.,.,TRBV30,CAWSVGLNTEAFF,TGTGCCTGGAGTGTAGGCCTGAACACTGAAGCTTTCTTT
TRBJ1-3,TRBD1,once,TRBV30,CAWSGWDRAYSGNTIYF,TGTGCCTGGAGCGGCTGGGACAGGGCGTACTCTGGAAACACCATATATTTT
TRBJ2-5,.,.,TRBV29-1,CSVSGALLQETQYF,TGCAGCGTCTCGGGGGCCCTCTTACAAGAGACCCAGTACTTC
TRBJ1-1,.,.,TRBV14,CASSQTQNTEAFF,TGTGCCAGCAGCCAAACACAGAACACTGAAGCTTTCTTT